The entry below gives a single TCR beta chain sequence along with its context. Its antigen is not known. Libraries were prepared by immunoSEQ multiplex PCR; TCRdb keeps only in-frame clonotypes and omits some of them. The sample holds 99,000 or so clones, over 85% seen once. The data were obtained in a study of siplizumab effects on memory and regulatory T cells. Points from the study as a whole: Siplizumab significantly decreased alloreactive sequences from unstimulated CD4+ memory cells. Confirmation was lacking for the suppressive function of proliferating Tregs derived from siplizumab cultures. Assignment of a naive or memory phenotype failed for roughly 80-97% of the proliferating CD4+ or CD8+ clones. Memory cells seemed less diverse than naive T cells, which also seemed major contributors to the alloresponse.

The germline gives CDR1 SNHLY, CDR2 FYNNEI. The CDR3 contains 16 residues. V lost 5 bases to trimming and J lost 1 base; unmatched junction nucleotides: 4. The J gene is TRBJ2-3, the V gene TRBV2; 12 nucleotides align to TRBD2. The origin of this receptor is a human donor in good health. Sequenced input: Tregs sorted from blood. In DNA, the CDR3 is TGTGCCAGCAGTCCTCTAGCGGGGGGGGGCACAGATACGCAGTATTTT. This translates into CASSPLAGGGTDTQYF.